Shown below are 22 T cell receptor beta chains from a single sample sequenced in a study of early T cells in non-severe SARS-CoV-2 infection. TCRdb reprocessed the 5' RACE reads via MiXCR and lists one record per CDR3 protein. The sample includes roughly 62,000 distinct CDR3 sequences, about 8.4% seen only once; the top ten take about 3.7%. Sequencing was carried out using whole blood. These receptors all stem from an adult who was a healthcare worker with PCR-confirmed SARS-CoV-2 infection or an uninfected control (not recorded which).

This clonotype was found a few times. The rearrangement joins TRBV5-6 to TRBJ1-2; no firm D call. V was shortened by 0 bases and J by 10 bases, with 13 bases between the two germline ends. CDR3 length: 13 amino acids. The germline CDR1 and CDR2 sequences are SGHDT and YYEEEE. The CDR3 protein is CASSLAPQFDYTF. Here the CDR3 DNA reads TGTGCCAGCAGCTTGGCTCCACAGTTCGACTACACCTTC.

This clonotype was picked up many times. This chain connects TRBV2 to TRBJ2-2; 15 bases map to TRBD2. Germline lookup yields CDR1 SNHLY and CDR2 FYNNEI. This CDR3 spans 17 amino acids. Germline trimming cut 6 bases from V and 6 bases from J; bases unmatched to any gene: 8. The CDR3 DNA is TGTGCCAGCAGAAAGGGACTAGCGGGAGGTTCGGCCGGGGAGCTGTTTTTT. It codes for CASRKGLAGGSAGELFF.

V gene TRBV14 combines with J gene TRBJ2-7; possible D gene TRBD2, 5 bases. This CDR3 has 13 amino acids. Germline loops: CDR1 SGHDN, CDR2 FVKESK. Between the trimmed V and J ends, which lost 4 bases and 3 bases, there was a span of 10 bases. CDR3 sequence reads: CASSPWTGYEQYF. The CDR3 DNA sequence: TGTGCCAGCAGCCCCTGGACTGGCTACGAGCAGTACTTC. Looking up the rest from reference TRBV14 and TRBJ2-7 gives the full variable domain: EAGVTQFPSHSVIEKGQTVTLRCDPISGHDNLYWYRRVMGKEIKFLLHFVKESKQDESGMPNNRFLAERTGGTYSTLKVQPAELEDSGVYFCASSPWTGYEQYFGPGTRLTVT.

This clonotype was detected ten times or more. The chain is built from TRBV7-2 and TRBJ1-6, with 8 bases fitting TRBD1. Losses at the gene ends were 6 bases for V and 7 bases for J; bases not matched to a gene: 14. The germline CDR1 and CDR2 sequences are SGHTA and FQGNSA. The CDR3 extends over 17 amino acids. The chain's CDR3 is CASSRIGSTGGNSPLHF. The DNA of the CDR3 is TGTGCCAGCAGTCGAATCGGCTCCACAGGGGGGAATTCACCCCTCCACTTT.

There are many counts of this clonotype. The rearrangement uses TRBV11-2 and TRBJ2-7; 9 positions match TRBD2. Germline V CDR1 and CDR2: SGHAT, FQNNGV. The length of the CDR3 is 15 residues. Germline trimming cut 3 bases from V and 4 bases from J; bases unmatched to any gene: 7. The CDR3 loop reads CASSFGLAGTYEQYF. The CDR3 DNA reads TGTGCCAGCAGCTTTGGGCTAGCGGGGACATACGAGCAGTACTTC.

V gene TRBV20-1 combines with J gene TRBJ2-7; D possibly corresponds to TRBD2 (5 bases). From germline, CDR1 is DFQATT and CDR2 SNEGSKA (reference sequence). The CDR3 is 13 residues long. The V and J ends lost 1 base and 2 bases respectively, with 9 bases between them. This CDR3 is CSARVRETYEQYF. The CDR3 region has the DNA TGCAGTGCTAGAGTCCGGGAAACCTACGAGCAGTACTTC.

This clonotype was recorded a few times. The chain has TRBV6-1 and TRBJ2-7; 16 nucleotides line up with TRBD2. Per the germline V gene, CDR1 is MNHNS and CDR2 is SASEGT. The CDR3 is 17 residues long. V gave up 4 bases and J gave up 2 bases; unmatched junction bases: 5. CDR3: CASSGGTSGRAAYEQYF. CDR3 DNA sequence: TGTGCCAGCAGTGGAGGGACTAGCGGGAGGGCTGCCTACGAGCAGTACTTC.

Ten or more counts support this clonotype. CDR3 DNA sequence: TGCAGTGCTAGCCTAAGGACAGGCGGGGATACGCAGTATTTT. This sequence encodes CSASLRTGGDTQYF. This chain uses TRBV20-1 with TRBJ2-3, with 7 bases aligning to TRBD1. The CDR3 runs to 14 residues. The ends lost 3 bases at V and 6 bases at J; junction bases unmatched: 9. Germline CDR1 DFQATT, CDR2 SNEGSKA (reference sequence).

This clonotype was found many times. CDR3 nucleotides: TGTGCTAGTGCCCAAGGGGCCTCCGGCTACAATGAGCAGTTCTTC. Its translation is CASAQGASGYNEQFF. J is TRBJ2-1 and V is TRBV12-5; possible D gene TRBD1, 5 bases. Germline-derived CDR1 and CDR2 are LGHNT and FRNRAP. This CDR3 region has 15 residues. Trimming left V 7 bases short and J 3 bases short, with 16 bases between. The entire variable domain, with the rest obtained from reference TRBV12-5 and TRBJ2-1, is as follows: DARVTQTPRHKVTEMGQEVTMRCQPILGHNTVFWYRQTMMQGLELLAYFRNRAPLDDSGMPKDRFSAEMPDATLATLKIQPSEPRDSAVYFCASAQGASGYNEQFFGPGTRLTVL.

This clonotype occurred many times. The V gene is TRBV7-6, the J gene TRBJ2-6; 10 bases map to TRBD1. The germline V gene has CDR1 SGHVS and CDR2 FNYEAQ. This CDR3 has 17 residues. V was pared by 3 bases and J by 2 bases, with 4 bases of the junction left unmatched. The CDR3 is CASSLRQGATGANVLTF. The CDR3 DNA reads as TGTGCCAGCAGCTTGAGACAGGGGGCAACTGGGGCCAACGTCCTGACTTTC.

This chain links TRBV7-6 with TRBJ2-3; TRBD1 might be the D (5 bases). Between the trimmed V and J ends, which lost 1 base and 2 bases, there was a span of 10 bases. CDR1 and CDR2 (germline): SGHVS, FNYEAQ. This CDR3 contains 15 residues. CDR3 in amino acids: CASSLVGAPTDTQYF. The CDR3 DNA is TGTGCCAGCAGCTTAGTAGGGGCCCCCACAGATACGCAGTATTTT.

The sample holds a few counts of this clonotype. The V call is TRBV29-1, the J call TRBJ2-1; the D is unclear. CDR3 length equals 12 residues. Trimming cost V 7 bases and J 3 bases, with 10 bases left between them. In germline, CDR1 is SQVTM, CDR2 ANQGSEA. The DNA of the CDR3 is TGCAGCGCCAAGACTTTCTACAATGAGCAGTTCTTC. Its translation: CSAKTFYNEQFF.

This sequence joins TRBV6-5 and TRBJ2-1; 14 bases are shared with TRBD2. V dropped 5 bases and J dropped 8; count of bases not matched to a gene: 5. Per the germline V gene, CDR1 is MNHEY and CDR2 is SVGAGI. The CDR3 sequence is 15 residues long. CDR3 in DNA: TGTGCCAGCAGTCCTTCGGGACTAGCGGGAGATGAGCAGTTCTTC. Translated: CASSPSGLAGDEQFF.

This clonotype occurred many times. The chain couples TRBV6-2 or TRBV6-3 to TRBJ1-5; D is unresolved. The V and J ends lost 5 bases and 5 bases respectively, with 13 bases between them. This CDR3 comprises 14 residues. Germline CDR1 is MNHEY and CDR2 is SVGEGT. The CDR3 nucleotides read TGTGCCAGCAGTCCCGCTAGTGGCTATCAGCCCCAGCATTTT. This codes for CASSPASGYQPQHF.

This clonotype appeared a few times. V usage is TRBV10-3 and J usage is TRBJ2-5, with 8 nucleotides matching TRBD1. V was clipped by 0 bases and J by 0 bases; unmatched bases: 3. The CDR3 loop spans 16 amino acids. Germline V gene lookup returns CDR1 ENHRY and CDR2 SYGVKD. CDR3 nucleotide sequence: TGTGCCATCAGTGAGTCTGGGACAGGCCACCAAGAGACCCAGTACTTC. Translating gives CAISESGTGHQETQYF.

The sample holds a few counts of this clonotype. J is TRBJ1-2 and V is TRBV30; no clear D. Trimming removed 2 bases at V and 4 bases at J, with 11 bases between. This CDR3 is 13 amino acids long. Germline CDR1 is GTSNPN and CDR2 is SVGIG (reference sequence). CDR3 bases: TGTGCCTGGAGTCCTCCGCCGGGCTATGGCTACACCTTC. Protein sequence: CAWSPPPGYGYTF.

This chain uses TRBV6-2 or TRBV6-3 with TRBJ2-7, with D hard to call. Germline-derived CDR1 and CDR2 are MNHEY and SVGEGT. This CDR3 contains 14 residues. Trimming pared 0 bases from V and 4 bases from J, leaving 10 bases between. This chain's CDR3 is CASSYSTSGYEQYF. CDR3 nucleotides: TGTGCCAGCAGTTACTCGACGTCTGGTTACGAGCAGTACTTC.

This clonotype was seen at least ten times. J is TRBJ2-7 and V is TRBV7-2, with D possibly TRBD2 on 6 matching bases. The V and J ends lost 7 bases and 7 bases respectively, with 23 bases between them. The CDR3 extends over 15 amino acids. Germline V gives CDR1 SGHTA, CDR2 FQGNSA. CDR3 region: CASNAGRAPPAEQYF. In DNA form, the CDR3 reads TGTGCCAGCAATGCGGGAAGGGCCCCCCCGGCGGAGCAGTACTTC.

The chain employs TRBV7-7 and TRBJ2-2; maybe TRBD2 (6 bases). Per the germline V gene, CDR1 is SSHAT and CDR2 is FNYEAQ (reference sequence). The CDR3 loop spans 16 amino acids. Trimming pared 2 bases from V and 1 base from J, leaving 11 bases between. Here the CDR3 DNA reads TGTGCCAGCAGCTTACTCGCGGGACTGAACACCGGGGAGCTGTTTTTT. Translation: CASSLLAGLNTGELFF. The full variable domain, completed using reference TRBV7-7 and TRBJ2-2, is GAGVSQSPRYKVTKRGQDVTLRCDPISSHATLYWYQQALGQGPEFLTYFNYEAQPDKSGLPSDRFSAERPEGSISTLTIQRTEQRDSAMYRCASSLLAGLNTGELFFGEGSRLTVL.

This clonotype was recorded at least ten times. V gene TRBV28 combines with J gene TRBJ1-5, with D perhaps matching TRBD1 (5 bases). Germline CDR1 reads MDHEN; CDR2 reads SYDVKM. The length of the CDR3 is 14 residues. V lost 7 bases and J 3 bases, leaving 13 bases between the germline ends. In DNA form, the CDR3 reads TGTGCCAGCACCACGCTCAGGGTCAATCAGCCCCAGCATTTT. Protein product: CASTTLRVNQPQHF.

This clonotype was seen a handful of times. V and J are TRBV9 and TRBJ2-3; 8 nucleotides match TRBD2. CDR3 size: 14 residues. Trimming took 4 bases from V and 6 from J; bases not matched to a gene: 7. CDR1 and CDR2 from the germline V gene are SGDLS and YYNGEE. The CDR3 region is CASSLSGKMDTQYF. In nucleotides, the CDR3 is TGTGCCAGCAGCCTTAGCGGGAAGATGGATACGCAGTATTTT.

This chain joins TRBV12-3 or TRBV12-4 and TRBJ2-7; 9 bases map to TRBD1. With 1 base clipped from V and 1 base from J, the junction kept 2 bases outside the gene matches. This CDR3 region has 15 residues. This chain's CDR3 is CASSLVGTGSYEQYF. CDR3 nucleotides: TGTGCCAGCAGTTTAGTGGGGACAGGGTCCTACGAGCAGTACTTC.